This entry is about one T cell receptor beta chain. Its antigen is not known. This sample stems from a study of shared clonotypes between healthy human individuals. Study overall: CD4 naive and memory got three plates each, CD8 naive two, CD8 memory one.

Data came from immunoSEQ multiplex PCR; TCRdb stores just in-frame clones and leaves some out. The table has over 850,000 clones, 70% to 80% seen once. The CDR3 spans 15 residues. Germline V gives CDR1 SNHLY, CDR2 FYNNEI. Trimming removed 7 bases at V and 2 bases at J, with 14 bases between. There were no recent acute infections or vaccinations among the donors, who were healthy HIV-negative adults. General study findings and limits: Estimated richness was generally greater in naive than memory subsets.

This sequence was found in a man aged 18 to 30 in good health. Some clones in this sample may be carry-over from other donors' samples. Source material: memory CD4+ T cells from PBMCs. As to subset: CD45RA-negative fraction. J is TRBJ2-2 and V is TRBV2, with TRBD2 as a possible D gene (6 bases). The DNA of the CDR3 is TGTGCCAGCAATCCGGGACTGCTAAACACCGGGGAGCTGTTTTTT. As protein: CASNPGLLNTGELFF. Drawing the rest from reference TRBV2 and TRBJ2-2, the complete variable domain is EPEVTQTPSHQVTQMGQEVILRCVPISNHLYFYWYRQILGQKVEFLVSFYNNEISEKSEIFDDQFSVERPDGSNFTLKIRSTKLEDSAMYFCASNPGLLNTGELFFGEGSRLTVL.